The clone carrying this TCR beta chain showed up just a few times. This sample stems from a study of blood T cell repertoires in COVID-19. Authors' data handling: Amplification with reference gene primers provided the estimates of nucleated cell counts. TCRdb's table, derived via immunoSEQ multiplex PCR, lists solely in-frame clones and lacks some. The DNA was the basis for D and trimming; V, J and clone size are from that table. Among some 70,000 clones listed, 88% were seen once. The sequencing sample was made of PBMCs or T cells enriched from blood (not recorded which). The TCR originated in a woman aged 35 to 49 who had recovered from COVID-19.

As DNA, the CDR3 is TGTGCCAGCAGCCGGCAGCGGGGGGGCATGGATACGCAGTATTTT. Its translation: CASSRQRGGMDTQYF. V usage is TRBV6-6 and J usage is TRBJ2-3; 10 bases agree with TRBD2. This CDR3 region has 15 residues. CDR1 is MNHNY, CDR2 SVGAGI, per germline (reference sequence). V dropped 6 bases and J dropped 6; count of bases not matched to a gene: 9.